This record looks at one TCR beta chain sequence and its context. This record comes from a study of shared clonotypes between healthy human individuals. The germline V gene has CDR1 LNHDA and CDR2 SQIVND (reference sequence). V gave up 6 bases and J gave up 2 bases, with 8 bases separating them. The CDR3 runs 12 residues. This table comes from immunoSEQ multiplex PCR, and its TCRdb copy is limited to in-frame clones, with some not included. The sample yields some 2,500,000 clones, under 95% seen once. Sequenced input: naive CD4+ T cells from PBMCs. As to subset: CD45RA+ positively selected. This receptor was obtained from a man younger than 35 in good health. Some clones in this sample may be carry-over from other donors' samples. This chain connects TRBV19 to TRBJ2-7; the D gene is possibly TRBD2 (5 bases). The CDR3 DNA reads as TGTGCCAGTAGCAGCGGACCCTACGAGCAGTACTTC. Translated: CASSSGPYEQYF. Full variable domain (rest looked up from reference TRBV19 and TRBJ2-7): DGGITQSPKYLFRKEGQNVTLSCEQNLNHDAMYWYRQDPGQGLRLIYYSQIVNDFQKGDIAEGYSVSREKKESFPLTVTSAQKNPTAFYLCASSSGPYEQYFGPGTRLTVT.